This T cell receptor (beta chain) is drawn from a study of blood T cell repertoires in COVID-19 (dated by TCRdb to 2018 to 2020). In the study overall: Samples covering the acute and convalescent phases of COVID-19 were provided by collaborators in the United States, Italy and Spain. Samples were obtained from the ongoing ImmuneRACE study (first 160 participants) and from some 1,200 subjects provided by 6 global collaborators. The material from the prospective study consisted of cDNA or gDNA derived from T cells, B-cell-depleted T cells, or PBMCs. The repertoires were made available in a free public database intended to serve as a resource for research on the immune response to SARS-CoV-2. Where available, HLA class I and class II types were taken from metadata supplied by the sample provider and were not determined by assay-based typing. Subjects who had been exposed to COVID-19, were actively infected with it, or had recovered from it provided the deeply sampled blood TCRbeta repertoires that made up the dataset. Sample metadata almost always included a de-identified subject ID, COVID-19 status, age in years and sex.

Regarding this clone: Its antigen is still unknown. One base away there is no much larger clone; base qualities are not given.

TCRbeta CDR3 regions were amplified from genomic DNA by means of the immunoSEQ Assay, a bias-controlled multiplex PCR. Per the source publication's procedure: The number of nucleated cells in each sample was estimated by amplification of reference gene primers within the assay. Sequence reads were collapsed and filtered to measure the absolute abundance of every unique TCRbeta CDR3 rearrangement. For each sample, productive Simpson clonality was calculated as the square root of Simpson's diversity index over productive rearrangements. Held by TCRdb, this immuneACCESS table contains in-frame sequences only and omits some clones. Under half of the omission traces to an unresolved V gene where checked; the cause of the rest is unknown. V and J calls and clone size are as listed in that table; D and trimming were resolved from the DNA. The sample table records 160,000 or so clones; more than 75% of these occur just once. 8.4% of the sample comes from the top ten.

Each collaborating institution followed its own protocols to collect whole blood in K2EDTA tubes. Collaborator samples were shipped for TCRbeta analysis as frozen whole blood, isolated PBMCs, or DNA extracted from either sample type. The paper's findings and limits, for the study overall: The quantity of clinical and demographic metadata differed by source and by participant and was supplied without curation.

V lost 4 bases and J lost 3 bases; the stretch between them is 21 bases long. Taken from cysteine to phenylalanine, the CDR3 has 17 residues. CDR3 DNA only is kept here, 51 bases in frame from base 1. CDR1 and CDR2 are drawn from the germline V gene: SGHAT, FQNNGV. The sample consisted of peripheral blood. This TCR was sampled from a woman in her 70s with acute or convalescent COVID-19. The V and J genes are TRBV11-2 and TRBJ1-1; TRBD1 is possibly the D segment (6 matching bases). CDR3 sequence: CASSSLWTVDGDTEAFF. The DNA reads TGTGCCAGCAGCTCCCTGTGGACAGTGGATGGGGACACTGAAGCTTTCTTT.